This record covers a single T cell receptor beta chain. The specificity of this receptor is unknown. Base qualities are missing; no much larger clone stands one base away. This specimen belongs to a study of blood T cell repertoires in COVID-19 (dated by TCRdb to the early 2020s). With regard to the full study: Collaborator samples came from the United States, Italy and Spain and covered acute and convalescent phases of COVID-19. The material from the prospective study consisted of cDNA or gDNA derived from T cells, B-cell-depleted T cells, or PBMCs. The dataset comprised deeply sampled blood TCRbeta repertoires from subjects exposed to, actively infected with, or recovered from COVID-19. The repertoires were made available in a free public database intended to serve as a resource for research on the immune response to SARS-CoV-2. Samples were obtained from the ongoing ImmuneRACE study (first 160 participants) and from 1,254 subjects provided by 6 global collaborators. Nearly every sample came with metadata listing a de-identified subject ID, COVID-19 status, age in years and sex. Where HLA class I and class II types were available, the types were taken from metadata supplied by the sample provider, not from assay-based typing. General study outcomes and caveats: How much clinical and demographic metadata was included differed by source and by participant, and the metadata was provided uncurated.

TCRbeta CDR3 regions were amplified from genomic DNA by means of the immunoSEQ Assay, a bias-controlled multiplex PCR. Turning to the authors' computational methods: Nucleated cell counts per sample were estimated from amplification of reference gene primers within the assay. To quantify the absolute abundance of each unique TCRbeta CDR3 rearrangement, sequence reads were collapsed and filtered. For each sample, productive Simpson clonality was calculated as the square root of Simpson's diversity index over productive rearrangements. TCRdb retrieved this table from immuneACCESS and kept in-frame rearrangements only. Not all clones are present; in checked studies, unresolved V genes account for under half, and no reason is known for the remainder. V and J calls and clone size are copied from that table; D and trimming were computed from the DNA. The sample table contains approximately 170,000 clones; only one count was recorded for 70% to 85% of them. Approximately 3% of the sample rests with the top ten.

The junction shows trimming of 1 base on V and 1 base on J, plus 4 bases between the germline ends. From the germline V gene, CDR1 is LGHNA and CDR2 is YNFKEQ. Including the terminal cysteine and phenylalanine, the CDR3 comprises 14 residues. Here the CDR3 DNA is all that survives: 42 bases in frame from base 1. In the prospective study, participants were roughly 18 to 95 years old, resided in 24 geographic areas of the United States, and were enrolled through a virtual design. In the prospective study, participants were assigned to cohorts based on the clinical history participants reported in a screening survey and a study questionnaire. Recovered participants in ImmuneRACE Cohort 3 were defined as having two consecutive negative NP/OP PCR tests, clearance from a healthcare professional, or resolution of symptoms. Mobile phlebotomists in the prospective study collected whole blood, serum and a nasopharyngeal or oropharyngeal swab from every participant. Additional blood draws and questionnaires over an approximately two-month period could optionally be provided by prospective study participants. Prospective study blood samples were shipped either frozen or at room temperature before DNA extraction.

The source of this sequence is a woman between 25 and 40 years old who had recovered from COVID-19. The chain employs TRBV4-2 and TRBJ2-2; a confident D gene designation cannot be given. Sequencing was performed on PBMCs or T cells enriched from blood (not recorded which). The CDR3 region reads CASSQAQNTGELFF. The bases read TGTGCCAGCAGCCAAGCACAGAACACCGGGGAGCTGTTTTTT.